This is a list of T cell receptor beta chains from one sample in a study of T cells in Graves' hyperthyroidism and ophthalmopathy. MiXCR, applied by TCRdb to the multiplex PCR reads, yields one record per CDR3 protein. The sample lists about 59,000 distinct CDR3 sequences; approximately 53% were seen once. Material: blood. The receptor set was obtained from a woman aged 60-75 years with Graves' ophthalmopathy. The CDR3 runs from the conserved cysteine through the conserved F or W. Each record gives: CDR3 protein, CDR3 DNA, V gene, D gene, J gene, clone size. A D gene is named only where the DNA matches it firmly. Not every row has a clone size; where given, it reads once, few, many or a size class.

CASSRSGGAYNEQFF | TGTGCCAGCAGTCGAAGCGGGGGGGCCTACAATGAGCAGTTCTTC | TRBV2 | TRBD2 | TRBJ2-1 | -
CASRMGVGNNEQFF | TGTGCCAGCAGGATGGGGGTGGGGAATAATGAGCAGTTCTTC | TRBV2 | - | TRBJ2-1 | once
CASSFPGTRDNEQFF | TGTGCCAGCAGCTTTCCCGGGACTAGGGACAATGAGCAGTTCTTC | TRBV7-9 | TRBD2 | TRBJ2-1 | -
CSWAGPSTDTQYF | TGCAGCTGGGCGGGACCTAGCACAGATACGCAGTATTTT | TRBV29-1 | - | TRBJ2-3 | -
CSAVGDTEAFF | TGCAGTGCTGTTGGGGACACTGAAGCTTTCTTT | TRBV20-1 | - | TRBJ1-1 | -
CASSRLFLGIGVQFF | TGCGCCAGCAGCCGACTCTTCCTGGGGATCGGGGTGCAGTTCTTC | TRBV4-1 | - | TRBJ2-1 | -
CASSYAPSAVDSPLHF | TGTGCCAGCAGTTACGCCCCGTCGGCAGTAGATTCACCCCTCCACTTT | TRBV6-6 | - | TRBJ1-6 | many
CAWSGGVGEQYF | TGTGCCTGGAGTGGGGGTGTGGGTGAGCAGTACTTC | TRBV30 | - | TRBJ2-7 | many
CASSEPPGGALDTQYF | TGTGCCAGCAGCGAGCCCCCCGGGGGGGCTTTAGATACGCAGTATTTT | TRBV9 | TRBD2 | TRBJ2-3 | many
CASRRPGQGNSPLHF | TGTGCCAGCAGACGTCCGGGACAGGGTAATTCACCCCTCCACTTT | TRBV6-5 | TRBD1 | TRBJ1-6 | -
CASSEDPNYNSPLHF | TGTGCCAGCAGCGAGGACCCCAACTATAATTCACCCCTCCACTTT | TRBV9 | - | TRBJ1-6 | many
CSAPRGQGDYGYTF | TGCAGTGCCCCCCGTGGACAGGGCGACTATGGCTACACCTTC | TRBV20-1 | TRBD1 | TRBJ1-2 | few
CASSFVDGGYEQYF | TGTGCCAGCAGCTTTGTAGACGGAGGCTACGAGCAGTACTTC | TRBV5-6 | - | TRBJ2-7 | many
CASSARAWQGAMHDGYTF | TGTGCCAGCAGTGCACGCGCGTGGCAGGGGGCGATGCATGATGGCTACACCTTC | TRBV6-1 | TRBD1 | TRBJ1-2 | many
CASSQGGYEQYF | TGTGCCAGCAGCCAAGGGGGCTACGAGCAGTACTTC | TRBV3-1 | - | TRBJ2-7 | many
CASGYGQASSYEQFF | TGTGCCAGCGGCTACGGGCAGGCATCTTCCTACGAGCAGTTCTTC | TRBV6-2/TRBV6-3 | - | TRBJ2-1 | -
CATSRDRADYGYTF | TGTGCCACCAGCAGAGATCGGGCCGACTATGGCTACACCTTC | TRBV15 | - | TRBJ1-2 | once
CSVTGGFEGQPQHF | TGCAGTGTCACAGGGGGCTTCGAGGGACAGCCCCAGCATTTT | TRBV20-1 | TRBD1 | TRBJ1-5 | few
CATSDPGGFAFFGQGTIYF | - | TRBV24-1 | - | TRBJ1-3 | -
CASSRDETGVYEQYF | TGTGCCAGCAGCCGAGACGAGACGGGGGTTTACGAGCAGTACTTC | TRBV3-1 | - | TRBJ2-7 | many
CASHGTGDDTQYF | TGTGCCAGTCACGGGACAGGGGACGATACGCAGTATTTT | TRBV19 | TRBD1 | TRBJ2-3 | -
CSARDPRGTVNNQPQHF | TGCAGTGCTAGAGATCCTCGAGGGACAGTGAACAATCAGCCCCAGCATTTT | TRBV20-1 | TRBD1 | TRBJ1-5 | -
CVSSRFRLAKNTQYF | TGTGTCAGCTCCAGGTTTCGGCTAGCCAAAAACACTCAGTACTTC | TRBV19 | - | TRBJ2-4 | -
CASSLKTGTDSNYGYTF | TGTGCCAGCAGTTTAAAAACCGGGACAGATAGCAACTATGGCTACACCTTC | TRBV12-3/TRBV12-4 | TRBD1 | TRBJ1-2 | many
CSASFDGDTIYF | TGCAGTGCTAGTTTCGACGGAGACACCATATATTTT | TRBV20-1 | - | TRBJ1-3 | -
CAIGTSKGPYNEQFF | TGTGCCATAGGAACTAGCAAGGGCCCCTACAATGAGCAGTTCTTC | TRBV10-3 | - | TRBJ2-1 | -
CSATGLAANQETQYF | TGCAGTGCTACGGGACTAGCGGCAAATCAAGAGACCCAGTACTTC | TRBV20-1 | TRBD2 | TRBJ2-5 | many
CATSRVAKLDEQYF | TGTGCCACCAGCAGAGTCGCGAAGCTGGATGAGCAGTATTTT | TRBV15 | - | TRBJ2-3 | -
CSVGAGGSYNEQFF | TGCAGTGTGGGGGCTGGGGGTTCCTACAATGAGCAGTTCTTC | TRBV20-1 | - | TRBJ2-1 | -
CSARDRAGALEKLFF | TGCAGTGCTAGAGATCGAGCAGGGGCACTTGAAAAACTGTTTTTT | TRBV20-1 | - | TRBJ1-4 | many
CASSARDRGSGELFF | TGTGCCAGCAGCGCAAGAGACAGGGGGTCCGGGGAGCTGTTTTTT | TRBV11-2 | TRBD1 | TRBJ2-2 | many
CASSQSGVRETQYF | TGTGCCAGCAGCCAGTCAGGGGTACGGGAGACCCAGTACTTC | TRBV6-5 | - | TRBJ2-5 | many
CASSIEARAGGPGSTDTQYF | TGTGCCAGTAGTATAGAAGCGCGGGCGGGAGGCCCTGGGAGCACAGATACGCAGTATTTT | TRBV19 | TRBD2 | TRBJ2-3 | many
CASLPGQTNEKLFF | TGCGCCAGCCTTCCGGGACAGACTAATGAAAAACTGTTTTTT | TRBV10-2 | TRBD1 | TRBJ1-4 | medium-sized
CASSLTGVKQYF | TGTGCCAGCAGCTTAACCGGGGTTAAGCAGTACTTC | TRBV7-8 | - | TRBJ2-7 | -
CASSRGLAGAYTYEQYF | TGTGCCAGCAGTCGTGGACTAGCGGGAGCTTACACCTACGAGCAGTACTTC | TRBV28 | TRBD2 | TRBJ2-7 | many
CASSVTSGGRTDTQYF | TGTGCCAGCAGTGTAACTAGCGGGGGTCGCACAGATACGCAGTATTTT | TRBV2 | TRBD2 | TRBJ2-3 | many
CASSVGGGDEAFF | TGTGCCAGCAGCGTAGGGGGGGGAGATGAAGCTTTCTTT | TRBV9 | - | TRBJ1-1 | -
CSVAGAADTQYF | TGCAGCGTTGCGGGGGCGGCAGATACGCAGTATTTT | TRBV29-1 | - | TRBJ2-3 | many
CASSLGAGGDEQYF | TGTGCCAGCAGCTTAGGGGCAGGGGGCGACGAGCAGTACTTC | TRBV7-2 | TRBD1 | TRBJ2-7 | -
CASSALPGTGGSDNEQFF | TGTGCCAGCAGTGCCTTGCCCGGGACAGGGGGCTCAGACAATGAGCAGTTCTTC | TRBV28 | TRBD1 | TRBJ2-1 | -
CATAVGKTYEQYF | TGTGCCACCGCGGTGGGGAAGACCTACGAGCAGTACTTC | TRBV11-2 | - | TRBJ2-7 | few
CASSPGTGKGNEKLFF | TGTGCCAGCAGCCCGGGGACCGGGAAGGGGAATGAAAAACTGTTTTTT | TRBV28 | - | TRBJ1-4 | many
CASSTYHGSTDTQYF | TGTGCCAGCAGCACATACCACGGGAGCACAGATACGCAGTATTTT | TRBV9 | - | TRBJ2-3 | many
CASSITTGSINHNEQFF | TGTGCCAGTAGTATTACAACGGGGAGCATAAACCACAATGAGCAGTTCTTC | TRBV19 | - | TRBJ2-1 | -
CASGVVDRENTDAFF | TGTGCCAGCGGCGTGGTGGACAGGGAGAACACTGACGCTTTCTTT | TRBV9 | TRBD1 | TRBJ1-1 | -
CATSRGTSGYYEQYF | TGTGCCACCAGCAGAGGAACTAGCGGGTATTACGAGCAGTACTTC | TRBV15 | TRBD2 | TRBJ2-7 | -
CASSLGDSGELFF | TGTGCCAGCAGCTTAGGGGATAGCGGGGAGCTGTTTTTT | TRBV7-9 | - | TRBJ2-2 | -
CASRRDTNSYEQYF | TGTGCCAGCCGACGGGACACCAACTCCTACGAGCAGTACTTC | TRBV19 | - | TRBJ2-7 | -
CASSITALAYNEQFF | TGTGCCAGCAGCATCACAGCCCTCGCCTACAATGAGCAGTTCTTC | TRBV7-9 | - | TRBJ2-1 | many
CASSVPTSGSTDTQYF | TGTGCCAGCAGCGTCCCGACTAGCGGGAGCACAGATACGCAGTATTTT | TRBV27 | TRBD2 | TRBJ2-3 | few
CASSQSRGNGYTF | TGCGCCAGCAGCCAGTCGAGGGGGAATGGCTACACCTTC | TRBV4-1 | - | TRBJ1-2 | -
CSARDLGSGMGEQYF | TGCAGTGCTAGAGATCTGGGTAGCGGGATGGGGGAGCAGTACTTC | TRBV20-1 | TRBD2 | TRBJ2-7 | few
CASSLDRGSYEQYF | TGTGCCAGCAGCTTGGACAGGGGGTCCTACGAGCAGTACTTC | TRBV5-5 | TRBD1 | TRBJ2-7 | few
CASSLVRNWEETQYF | TGTGCCAGCAGCTTGGTTCGAAATTGGGAAGAGACCCAGTACTTC | TRBV5-4 | - | TRBJ2-5 | -